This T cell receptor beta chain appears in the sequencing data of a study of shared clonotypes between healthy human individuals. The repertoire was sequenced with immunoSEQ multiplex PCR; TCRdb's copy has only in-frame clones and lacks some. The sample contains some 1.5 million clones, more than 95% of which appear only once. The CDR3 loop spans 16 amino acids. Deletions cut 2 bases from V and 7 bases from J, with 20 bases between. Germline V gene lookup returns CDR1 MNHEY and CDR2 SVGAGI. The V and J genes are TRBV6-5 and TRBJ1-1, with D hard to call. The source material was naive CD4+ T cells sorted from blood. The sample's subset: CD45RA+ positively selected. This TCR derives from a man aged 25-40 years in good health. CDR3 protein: CASSYAGSWGAGEAFF. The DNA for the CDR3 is TGTGCCAGCAGTTACGCGGGGTCGTGGGGAGCGGGTGAAGCTTTCTTT.